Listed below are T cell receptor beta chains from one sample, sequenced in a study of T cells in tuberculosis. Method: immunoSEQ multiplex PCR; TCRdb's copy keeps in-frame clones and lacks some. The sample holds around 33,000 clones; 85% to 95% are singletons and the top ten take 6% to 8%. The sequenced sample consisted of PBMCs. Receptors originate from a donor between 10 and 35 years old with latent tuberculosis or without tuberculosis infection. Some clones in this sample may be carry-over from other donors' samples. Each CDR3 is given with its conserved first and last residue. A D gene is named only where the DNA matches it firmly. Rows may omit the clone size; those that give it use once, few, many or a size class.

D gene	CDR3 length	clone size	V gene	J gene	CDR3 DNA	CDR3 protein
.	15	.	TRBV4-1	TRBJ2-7	TGCGCCAGCAGCCAAGATATTGGGGCAGGGTACGAGCAGTACTTC	CASSQDIGAGYEQYF
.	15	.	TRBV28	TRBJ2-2	TGTGCCAGCAGTTTTCGCCAGGGGACCACCGGGGAGCTGTTTTTT	CASSFRQGTTGELFF
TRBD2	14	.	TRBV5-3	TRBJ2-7	TGTGCCAGGGCAGGGAGGGTCCCTAAGTGGGAGCAGTACTTC	CARAGRVPKWEQYF
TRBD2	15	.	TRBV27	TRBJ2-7	TGTGCCAGCAGTTTAAAGGCGGGGGGCTCCTACGAGCAGTACTTC	CASSLKAGGSYEQYF
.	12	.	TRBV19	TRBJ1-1	TGTGCCAGTAGTAGACGGGGCACTGAAGCTTTCTTT	CASSRRGTEAFF
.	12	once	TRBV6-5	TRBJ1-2	TGTGCCAGCACTAACCCCGTCCGGGGCTACACCTTC	CASTNPVRGYTF
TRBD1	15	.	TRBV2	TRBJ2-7	TGTGCCAGCAGCTGGACAGGCGTTGGCTCCTACGAGCAGTACTTC	CASSWTGVGSYEQYF
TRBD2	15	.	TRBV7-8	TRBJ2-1	TGTGCCAGCAGCTTTAGCGGGGGTTTTTACAATGAGCAGTTCTTC	CASSFSGGFYNEQFF
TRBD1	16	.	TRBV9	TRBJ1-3	TGTGCCAGCAGCGTAGAGAGTGGACAGGTCAGAAACACCATATATTTT	CASSVESGQVRNTIYF
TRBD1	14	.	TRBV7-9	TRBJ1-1	TGTGCCGGAGGACAGGTCGATATGAACACTGAAGCTTTCTTT	CAGGQVDMNTEAFF
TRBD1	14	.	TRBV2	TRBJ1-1	TGTGCCAGCAGTCTTCCGACAGGGAGGTCTGAAGCTTTCTTT	CASSLPTGRSEAFF
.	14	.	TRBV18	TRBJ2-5	TGTGCCAGCTCACCAAACGGCAAGTCGGGGACCCAGTACTTC	CASSPNGKSGTQYF
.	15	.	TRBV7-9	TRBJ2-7	TGTGCCAGCAGCCCTCGACAGGACCACTCCTACGAGCAGTACTTC	CASSPRQDHSYEQYF
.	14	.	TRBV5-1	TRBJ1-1	TGCGCCAGCAGCTCCTTAGGGGGTAACACTGAAGCTTTCTTT	CASSSLGGNTEAFF
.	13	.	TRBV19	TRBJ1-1	TGTGCCAGTAGTATGGCAATGAACACTGAAGCTTTCTTT	CASSMAMNTEAFF